This T cell receptor (beta chain) is drawn from a study of technical replicates of blood from a handful of donors. This CDR3 contains 18 residues. CDR1 and CDR2 (germline): SQVTM, ANQGSEA. V was clipped by 5 bases and J by 1 base; unmatched bases: 13. The assay was immunoSEQ multiplex PCR, and TCRdb's table has in-frame clones only and misses some. The sample comprises tens of thousands of clones, approximately 95% of which are singletons, and 0.2% to 0.3% rests with the top ten. This chain connects TRBV29-1 to TRBJ2-1; 11 bases are a match to TRBD1. The origin of this receptor is a human donor in good health. Material for sequencing was T cells isolated from PBMCs. CDR3 nucleotides: TGCAGCGTTCCCGGACAGGGGGCTTCTAAGAGGTCCTACAATGAGCAGTTCTTC. Its protein product is CSVPGQGASKRSYNEQFF.